Sequencing of this TCR beta chain was carried out in a study of T cell responses to AZD1222 COVID-19 vaccine. Study-level findings and limits: Reportedly, close to half of spike-specific TCRs are directed against unmutated variant regions.

The data were produced by immunoSEQ multiplex PCR, yet TCRdb's version contains in-frame clones alone and is incomplete. This table has about 77,000 clones, 92% appearing once. Notes on this clone: No antigen is known for it.

Germline CDR1 reads SEHNR; CDR2 reads FQNEAQ (reference sequence). V lost 3 bases to trimming and J lost 6 bases; unmatched junction nucleotides: 12. There are 17 residues in the CDR3. Sequenced here: peripheral blood, sampled 28 days after the second AZD1222 dose. The J gene is TRBJ1-4, the V gene TRBV7-9; 8 bases are shared with TRBD1. This TCR derives from an adult who received the AZD1222 COVID-19 vaccine. For the CDR3, the DNA is TGTGCCAGCAGCTTCATAAGTATCGGACAGGGTGATGAAAAACTGTTTTTT. It yields the protein CASSFISIGQGDEKLFF.